These 25 T cell receptor beta chains share one sample of origin, sequenced in a study of blood T cells in healthy people across ages. Primed by a sample-barcoded 5' primer and a J-beta primer mix, a second PCR proceeded for roughly 7 to 12 cycles. TCRdb called the 5' RACE reads again in MiXCR, with one record for every CDR3 protein. This sample has roughly 1.4 million distinct CDR3 sequences, with 45% to 70% found just once. Input material: blood. These TCRs come from a man younger than 35 in good health.

This clonotype has only a few counts. This chain joins TRBV29-1 and TRBJ1-1, with no clear D. The CDR3 length is 13 residues. V was pared by 6 bases and J by 10 bases, with 21 bases between. Looked up from germline, CDR1 is SQVTM and CDR2 is ANQGSEA. For the CDR3, the DNA is TGCAGCGTCGCCTCTCAGTTGGGGAAGGGAGCTTTCTTT. Its protein product is CSVASQLGKGAFF.

J is TRBJ2-4 and V is TRBV29-1, with TRBD1 matching over 8 bases. Germline CDR1 and CDR2: SQVTM and ANQGSEA. This CDR3 comprises 15 residues. V lost 1 base and J lost 3; bases outside the gene matches: 5. CDR3 protein: CSVEVRGLDKNIQYF. CDR3 nucleotides: TGCAGCGTTGAAGTCAGGGGGCTTGACAAAAACATTCAGTACTTC.

The sample holds a few counts of this clonotype. The rearrangement joins TRBV6-2 or TRBV6-3 to TRBJ2-4; D might be TRBD2 (6 bases). Gene TRBJ2-7 matches the end of the DNA better, so the J call may be wrong. This CDR3 has 13 residues. The germline V gene encodes CDR1 MNHEY and CDR2 SVGEGT. The CDR3 region has the DNA TGTGCCAGCAGCCGGGGACTTGACTACGAGCAGTACTTC. This translates into CASSRGLDYEQYF.

The table lists this clonotype with a few counts. V gene TRBV4-3 combines with J gene TRBJ2-7; possible D gene TRBD1, 6 bases. V gave up 4 bases and J gave up 6 bases, with 13 bases separating them. This CDR3 is built from 13 residues. The germline V gene has CDR1 LGHNA and CDR2 YSLEER. CDR3 nucleotide sequence: TGCGCCAGCAGCCCTAGCCAGGGGTTCGAGCAGTACTTC. Translation: CASSPSQGFEQYF.

This chain links TRBV6-2 or TRBV6-3 with TRBJ2-3, with D uncertain. The CDR3 length is 15 residues. Deletions cut 6 bases from V and 0 bases from J, with 13 bases between. CDR1 MNHEY and CDR2 SVGEGT come from the germline V gene. The CDR3 reads CASSGLSFSTDTQYF. The CDR3 bases are TGTGCCAGCAGCGGTCTCAGTTTCAGCACAGATACGCAGTATTTT.

The J gene is TRBJ2-7, the V gene TRBV3-1; TRBD2 aligns across 8 bases. V trimming: 3 bases; J trimming: 2 bases; junction bases outside the gene matches: 9. The CDR3 spans 16 residues. The V gene's germline CDR1 is LGHDT and CDR2 YNNKEL (reference sequence). The DNA of the CDR3 is TGTGCCAGCAGCCACTCTGTTCTAGCGGGCCCCTACGAGCAGTACTTC. Protein: CASSHSVLAGPYEQYF.

The table lists this clonotype with a few counts. CDR3 nucleotides: TGTGCCAGCAGCTTAGGGACATTAGACATTCAGTACTTC. Its translation: CASSLGTLDIQYF. The V gene is TRBV13, the J gene TRBJ2-4, with D unclear. V dropped 0 bases and J dropped 8 bases, with 8 bases sitting between them. The V gene's germline CDR1 is PRHDT and CDR2 FYEKMQ (reference sequence). The CDR3 consists of 13 residues.

The chain joins TRBV10-3 to TRBJ2-4; 8 bases fit TRBD1. The DNA end lines up better with TRBJ2-5; the J call may be wrong. This CDR3 contains 15 residues. Looked up from germline, CDR1 is ENHRY and CDR2 is SYGVKD. This CDR3 reads CAIRGGQETQETQYF. The CDR3 DNA reads TGTGCCATCAGGGGGGGACAGGAGACCCAAGAGACCCAGTACTTC.

This sequence joins TRBV20-1 and TRBJ1-3, with D unresolved. V gave up 4 bases and J gave up 0 bases, with 13 bases separating them. This CDR3 has 15 amino acids. Germline V lookup: CDR1 DFQATT, CDR2 SNEGSKA (reference sequence). The CDR3 region is CSANPALSSGNTIYF. The CDR3 DNA reads as TGCAGTGCTAATCCAGCCTTGAGCTCTGGAAACACCATATATTTT.

This clonotype was seen once. The chain's CDR3 is CASRSLAGEYNEQFF. CDR3 nucleotide sequence: TGTGCCAGCAGATCACTAGCGGGGGAGTACAATGAGCAGTTCTTC. The chain combines TRBV12-3 or TRBV12-4 with TRBJ2-1; 11 nucleotides line up with TRBD2. The ends lost 6 bases at V and 4 bases at J; junction bases unmatched: 5. CDR3 length: 15 amino acids.

V is TRBV5-1 and J is TRBJ2-7, with TRBD2 matching 11 bases. The V gene's germline CDR1 is SGHRS and CDR2 YFSETQ. Losses at the gene ends were 2 bases for V and 0 bases for J; bases not matched to a gene: 10. This CDR3 spans 18 amino acids. The CDR3 DNA is TGCGCCAGCAGCTTAGAAACTAGCGGGAGTGGGAGCTCCTACGAGCAGTACTTC. Its translation is CASSLETSGSGSSYEQYF.

About this clonotype: A much larger clone differs from this one at a single base, so this may be a read error. J is TRBJ1-5 and V is TRBV14, with TRBD1 identical over 8 bases. V gave up 4 bases and J gave up 5 bases; unmatched junction bases: 1. The CDR3 is 13 residues long. Germline CDR1 and CDR2: SGHDN and FVKESK. The CDR3 DNA is TGTGCCAGCAGCCCAGGGGGCCATCAGCCCCAGCATTTT. It translates to CASSPGGHQPQHF.

V is TRBV6-5 and J is TRBJ1-1; D uncertain. Germline V gives CDR1 MNHEY, CDR2 SVGAGI. V dropped 2 bases and J dropped 0 bases, with 16 bases sitting between them. The CDR3 has 17 residues. CDR3 region: CASSYRTATTMNTEAFF. CDR3 nucleotide sequence: TGTGCCAGCAGTTACCGGACCGCTACTACTATGAACACTGAAGCTTTCTTT.

This clonotype was observed a single time. The chain employs TRBV7-9 and TRBJ1-2, with a tentative D call TRBD1 (5 bases). Trimming took 4 bases from V and 0 from J, leaving 27 bases between them. Germline lookup yields CDR1 SEHNR and CDR2 FQNEAQ (reference sequence). This CDR3 is 20 amino acids long. In DNA form, the CDR3 reads TGTGCCAGCAGCTCCACCGTAGTGGGGGAGGGAAAACCTGCTAACTATGGCTACACCTTC. This gives the protein CASSSTVVGEGKPANYGYTF. Complete variable domain (other parts from reference TRBV7-9 and TRBJ1-2): DTGVSQNPRHKITKRGQNVTFRCDPISEHNRLYWYRQTLGQGPEFLTYFQNEAQLEKSRLLSDRFSAERPKGSFSTLEIQRTEQGDSAMYLCASSSTVVGEGKPANYGYTFGSGTRLTVV.

The chain carries TRBV9 and TRBJ2-1, with 8 bases that match TRBD2. J lost 14 bases, V lost 3 bases, and 4 bases had no gene match. CDR1 is SGDLS and CDR2 is YYNGEE in the germline V gene. This CDR3 has 11 amino acids. CDR3 sequence reads: CASSAGTSKFF. CDR3 bases: TGTGCCAGCAGCGCAGGGACTAGTAAGTTCTTC.

This clonotype was counted a few times. The chain employs TRBV14 and TRBJ2-5; D gene uncertain. This CDR3 is built from 14 residues. Germline assignment: CDR1 SGHDN and CDR2 FVKESK. The V gene lost 5 bases and the J gene lost 3 bases, with 13 bases spanning the gap. In nucleotides, the CDR3 is TGTGCCAGCAGCAGGACCCCCGCGGAAGAGACCCAGTACTTC. It yields the protein CASSRTPAEETQYF.

This clonotype was recorded only once. J is TRBJ2-3 and V is TRBV27, with 10 bases lining up with TRBD2. Trimming removed 6 bases from V and 4 bases from J; junction bases left unmatched: 10. The CDR3 is 16 residues long. The germline CDR1 and CDR2 sequences are MNHEY and SMNVEV (reference sequence). The CDR3 region is CASSGTSALGADTQYF. The CDR3 nucleotides are TGTGCCAGCAGCGGGACTAGCGCCCTGGGGGCAGATACGCAGTATTTT.

The chain has TRBV6-2 or TRBV6-3 and TRBJ1-1; D is perhaps TRBD1 (5 bases). V lost 0 bases to trimming and J lost 8 bases, with 16 bases between them. This CDR3 spans 15 amino acids. Per the germline V gene, CDR1 is MNHEY and CDR2 is SVGEGT. CDR3 loop: CASSYSLTAATEAFF. CDR3 bases: TGTGCCAGCAGTTACTCCTTGACAGCGGCTACCGAAGCTTTCTTT.

V is TRBV12-3 or TRBV12-4 and J is TRBJ2-2, with 12 bases fitting TRBD1. The CDR3 length is 16 residues. The J segment lost 5 bases and the V segment lost 4 bases, leaving 5 bases of the junction unmatched. This chain's CDR3 is CASSSGQGAGTGELFF. DNA for the CDR3: TGTGCCAGCAGTTCGGGACAGGGGGCGGGGACCGGGGAGCTGTTTTTT.

This clonotype came up many times. The chain recombines TRBV29-1 with TRBJ2-7, with D uncertain. In germline, CDR1 is SQVTM, CDR2 ANQGSEA. V lost 4 bases to trimming and J lost 4 bases, with 8 bases between them. The CDR3 sequence is 11 residues long. This chain's CDR3 is CSVVVGYEQYF. The DNA for the CDR3 is TGCAGCGTTGTTGTGGGATACGAGCAGTACTTC.

The V call is TRBV7-9, the J call TRBJ2-7, with a weak D call TRBD2 (5 bases). Germline loops: CDR1 SEHNR, CDR2 FQNEAQ (reference sequence). The CDR3 covers 15 residues. Between the trimmed V and J ends, which lost 2 bases and 6 bases, there was a span of 17 bases. CDR3 loop: CASSLSGLIRAEQYF. CDR3 sequence (DNA): TGTGCCAGCAGCTTATCCGGACTCATTCGTGCCGAGCAGTACTTC. Drawing the rest from reference TRBV7-9 and TRBJ2-7, the complete variable domain is DTGVSQNPRHKITKRGQNVTFRCDPISEHNRLYWYRQTLGQGPEFLTYFQNEAQLEKSRLLSDRFSAERPKGSFSTLEIQRTEQGDSAMYLCASSLSGLIRAEQYFGPGTRLTVT.

This chain uses TRBV20-1 with TRBJ1-1; D is unresolved. V was pared by 6 bases and J by 4 bases, with 12 bases between. Germline V CDR1 and CDR2: DFQATT, SNEGSKA (reference sequence). The CDR3 is made up of 12 amino acids. As DNA, the CDR3 is TGCAGTGCCCCGTCATGGGGCACTGAAGCTTTCTTT. This translates into CSAPSWGTEAFF.

The chain carries TRBV5-1 and TRBJ2-3; D gene unclear. Trimming removed 4 bases at V and 2 bases at J, with 14 bases between. The CDR3 length is 15 residues. In germline, CDR1 is SGHRS, CDR2 YFSETQ. CDR3 sequence (DNA): TGCGCCAGCAGCGACCGGGCCGTTCCCACAGATACGCAGTATTTT. It specifies CASSDRAVPTDTQYF.

This chain links TRBV12-3 or TRBV12-4 with TRBJ2-3; TRBD1 or TRBD2 may be the D gene (5 bases each). V was cut by 4 bases and J by 3 bases, with 20 bases left in between. The CDR3 loop spans 17 amino acids. In DNA, the CDR3 is TGTGCCAGCAGTTGGGGCCTCTCGGGGCTCGGTACAGATACGCAGTATTTT. Translation gives CASSWGLSGLGTDTQYF.

Comment on this clonotype: A junction boundary mismatches the germline segment, possibly from a read error. In DNA, the CDR3 is TGCAGCGTCGAAGGCAGGGTAAGGAGTAATCCCACTGAAGCTTTCTTT. Translation: CSVEGRVRSNPTEAFF. The genes are TRBV29-1 and TRBJ1-1; D might be TRBD1 (5 bases). Germline V lookup: CDR1 SQVTM, CDR2 ANQGSEA. This CDR3 region has 16 residues.